This entry lists 20 T cell receptor beta chains sequenced from one sample in a study of blood T cell repertoires in COVID-19. This table comes from immunoSEQ multiplex PCR, and its TCRdb copy is limited to in-frame clones, with some not included. The data show 100,000 to 150,000 clones, about 89% seen once. Material: peripheral blood. These receptors were taken from a man in his forties or fifties with active COVID-19.

This clone appeared a few times. The chain recombines TRBV19 with TRBJ2-2; 8 bases are a match to TRBD2. Germline CDR1 LNHDA, CDR2 SQIVND (reference sequence). CDR3 length: 14 residues. Losses at the gene ends were 6 bases for V and 5 bases for J; bases not matched to a gene: 5. DNA for the CDR3: TGTGCCAGTAGGAGGATAGCGGGGACCGGGGAGCTGTTTTTT. Its translation is CASRRIAGTGELFF.

The rearrangement uses TRBV20-1 and TRBJ2-7; 10 nucleotides agree with TRBD1. This CDR3 spans 11 amino acids. V was clipped by 3 bases and J by 13 bases; unmatched bases: 6. The germline CDR1 and CDR2 sequences are DFQATT and SNEGSKA (reference sequence). The CDR3, as DNA: TGCAGTGCTAGTCTCGGGACAGGGGAATACTTC. Translated, it gives CSASLGTGEYF.

The chain employs TRBV3-1 (or the pseudogene TRBV3-2) and TRBJ1-4; a possible D gene is TRBD1 (6 bases). From germline, CDR1 is LGHDT and CDR2 YNNKEL (reference sequence). This CDR3 spans 16 amino acids. Trimming shortened V by 4 bases and J by 6 bases, and 18 bases separated the two germline ends. The CDR3 region is CASSPWTEGAYEKLFF. The CDR3 DNA follows: TGTGCCAGCAGCCCTTGGACAGAAGGGGCCTATGAAAAACTGTTTTTT.

The chain combines TRBV11-2 with TRBJ2-1, with TRBD2 identical over 13 bases. The CDR3 totals 18 residues. Germline V gene sequence: CDR1 SGHAT, CDR2 FQNNGV. The J segment lost 4 bases and the V segment lost 5 bases, leaving 11 bases of the junction unmatched. The CDR3 loop reads CASSLLAGGRRNYNEQFF. The CDR3 DNA follows: TGTGCCAGCAGCCTACTAGCGGGGGGGAGACGGAATTACAATGAGCAGTTCTTC.

The chain has TRBV18 and TRBJ2-7; D possibly corresponds to TRBD1 (6 bases). The CDR3 is made up of 14 amino acids. Germline loops: CDR1 KGHSH, CDR2 LQKENI. Trimming pared 2 bases from V and 2 bases from J, leaving 10 bases between. In DNA form, the CDR3 reads TGTGCCAGCTCACCAAGGACAGACGCCTACGAGCAGTACTTC. Residues: CASSPRTDAYEQYF.

This chain connects TRBV29-1 to TRBJ1-1; D gene ambiguous. The CDR3 covers 13 residues. Trimming pared 2 bases from V and 4 bases from J, leaving 11 bases between. In germline, CDR1 is SQVTM, CDR2 ANQGSEA. Written as DNA, the CDR3 is TGCAGCGTTGAATCGGGATGGATCACTGAAGCTTTCTTT. Translated, it gives CSVESGWITEAFF.

The V and J genes are TRBV6-5 and TRBJ2-3; D is uncertain. V lost 5 bases and J lost 0, with 9 bases in between. CDR1 MNHEY and CDR2 SVGAGI come from the germline V gene. The CDR3 spans 14 residues. CDR3 region: CASSLRLSTDTQYF. CDR3 nucleotides: TGTGCCAGCAGTCTCAGGTTAAGCACAGATACGCAGTATTTT.

The V gene is TRBV5-1, the J gene TRBJ1-6, with TRBD1 identical over 7 bases. Germline lookup yields CDR1 SGHRS and CDR2 YFSETQ. CDR3 size: 15 residues. Trimming at V came to 4 bases and at J to 7 bases, leaving 8 bases not matched to a gene. This chain's CDR3 is CASSLTAGGNSPLHF. The DNA of the CDR3 is TGCGCCAGCAGCCTGACGGCAGGGGGGAATTCACCCCTCCACTTT.

The chain recombines TRBV5-4 with TRBJ2-5, with a tentative D call TRBD1 (5 bases). This CDR3 spans 15 amino acids. V was trimmed by 0 bases and J by 1 base, leaving 10 bases between them. From germline, CDR1 is SGHNT and CDR2 YYREEE (reference sequence). CDR3 bases: TGTGCCAGCAGCTTGGTAGGGGCTTCCCAAGAGACCCAGTACTTC. This encodes CASSLVGASQETQYF.

The genes are TRBV6-5 and TRBJ2-1, with 10 nucleotides matching TRBD1. Germline V gene data show CDR1 as MNHEY and CDR2 as SVGAGI. The CDR3 runs to 13 residues. V shed 2 bases and J 12 bases; nucleotides not matched to a gene: 4. This chain's CDR3 is CASSYRQGAGQFF. In DNA form, the CDR3 reads TGTGCCAGCAGTTACCGACAGGGGGCCGGGCAGTTCTTC.

This clone appeared a few times. The genes are TRBV6-1 and TRBJ2-2, with no clear D. Germline CDR1 reads MNHNS; CDR2 reads SASEGT. The CDR3 covers 15 residues. V lost 3 bases to trimming and J lost 1 base, with 9 bases between them. For the CDR3, the DNA is TGTGCCAGCAGTGAGGTGTCCAGGAACACCGGGGAGCTGTTTTTT. This sequence encodes CASSEVSRNTGELFF.

This chain links TRBV30 with TRBJ1-1; the D is unclear. CDR3 length equals 12 residues. Trimming shortened V by 4 bases and J by 5 bases, and 11 bases separated the two germline ends. Germline loops: CDR1 GTSNPN, CDR2 SVGIG (reference sequence). The CDR3 sequence is CAWIRGWTEAFF. The CDR3 DNA reads TGTGCCTGGATACGGGGTTGGACTGAAGCTTTCTTT.

This rearrangement joins TRBV4-2 to TRBJ2-2; 8 positions match TRBD2. The CDR3 is 18 residues long. With V trimmed by 3 bases and J by 0 bases, 9 bases remained unmatched. Germline V gene lookup returns CDR1 LGHNA and CDR2 YNFKEQ. The CDR3 loop is CASSQANIAGTNTGELFF. The CDR3 DNA follows: TGTGCCAGCAGCCAGGCGAATATAGCGGGGACGAACACCGGGGAGCTGTTTTTT.

The chain has TRBV7-2 and TRBJ1-3; tentatively, D is TRBD1 (5 bases). The CDR3 sequence is 19 residues long. Germline lookup yields CDR1 SGHTA and CDR2 FQGNSA. The V gene lost 2 bases and the J gene lost 0 bases, with 20 bases spanning the gap. The CDR3 region has the DNA TGTGCCAGCAGCTTATTCCCGGGTATCAGGGTTGACTCTGGAAACACCATATATTTT. It codes for CASSLFPGIRVDSGNTIYF.

This chain connects TRBV13 to TRBJ2-1; TRBD2 matches at 10 bases. CDR1 and CDR2 (germline): PRHDT, FYEKMQ (reference sequence). The V gene end was trimmed by 4 bases and the J gene end by 8 bases; junction bases not matched to a gene: 5. The CDR3 runs to 14 residues. DNA of the CDR3: TGTGCCAGCAGCTCCCTCGGACTAGCGGATGAGCAGTTCTTC. This codes for CASSSLGLADEQFF.

V usage is TRBV7-9 and J usage is TRBJ2-7, with TRBD2 matching 11 bases. V was clipped by 1 base and J by 0 bases; unmatched bases: 5. The V gene's germline CDR1 is SEHNR and CDR2 FQNEAQ (reference sequence). The CDR3 is 17 residues long. The CDR3 DNA sequence: TGTGCCAGCAGCTTAGGGGGACTAGCGGTTTCCTCCTACGAGCAGTACTTC. This encodes CASSLGGLAVSSYEQYF.

In nucleotides, the CDR3 is TGCAGTGTACGGAGGGGAGATACGCAGTATTTT. It translates to CSVRRGDTQYF. The chain couples TRBV20-1 to TRBJ2-3; perhaps TRBD2 as D (6 bases). This CDR3 comprises 11 residues. Trimming stripped 7 bases from V and 5 bases from J, with 10 bases between. Per the germline V gene, CDR1 is DFQATT and CDR2 is SNEGSKA (reference sequence).

The sample holds a few counts of this clone. The chain combines TRBV6-2 or TRBV6-3 with TRBJ1-6, with TRBD1 matching over 9 bases. Per the germline V gene, CDR1 is MNHEY and CDR2 is SVGEGT. CDR3 length equals 17 residues. The V gene end was trimmed by 5 bases and the J gene end by 10 bases; junction bases not matched to a gene: 15. The CDR3 DNA reads as TGTGCCAGCAGTCGCACTCACCCATGGACAGGGGAATCACCCCTCCACTTT. It encodes CASSRTHPWTGESPLHF.

The chain carries TRBV12-3 or TRBV12-4 and TRBJ2-3; unclear D gene. Trimming shortened V by 5 bases and J by 6 bases, and 12 bases separated the two germline ends. This CDR3 is 13 amino acids long. The CDR3 is CASSLLGSDTQYF. CDR3 DNA sequence: TGTGCCAGCAGTCTCTTGGGCTCGGATACGCAGTATTTT.

This clone was counted once. The V gene is TRBV12-3 or TRBV12-4, the J gene TRBJ1-1, with TRBD1 as a possible D gene (5 bases). Trimming removed 3 bases from V and 6 bases from J, with 11 bases in between. The CDR3 loop spans 13 amino acids. As DNA, the CDR3 is TGTGCCAGCAGTTTGCAGGGTTACGCTGAAGCTTTCTTT. This translates into CASSLQGYAEAFF.